The rows below give T cell receptor beta chains drawn from one sample of a study of blood T cell repertoires in COVID-19. Sequencing used immunoSEQ multiplex PCR; TCRdb keeps in-frame clones, though not all of them. Counted here are approximately 93,000 clones, approximately 86% occurring once; the ten biggest clones make up approximately 2%. The sequenced material came from peripheral blood. The origin of the receptors is a man aged 50 or older with COVID-19, enrolled during active disease. The CDR3 runs from the conserved cysteine through the conserved F or W. D genes are given only for firm matches.

TRBJ1-3,-,TRBV10-3,TGTGCCATCAGTGGACAGGCCAGCTCTGGAAACACCATATATTTT,CAISGQASSGNTIYF
TRBJ2-3,TRBD2,TRBV15,TGTGCCACCAGCAGGACCGGACTAGCGGTCACAGATACGCAGTATTTT,CATSRTGLAVTDTQYF
TRBJ2-7,-,TRBV4-2,TGTGCCAGCAGCTCGCGACAGGCAGGGGACGAGCAGTACTTC,CASSSRQAGDEQYF
TRBJ1-2,TRBD1,TRBV30,TGTGCCTGGAGCGCCACAGGGGGCTGGAGGGGCTACACCTTC,CAWSATGGWRGYTF